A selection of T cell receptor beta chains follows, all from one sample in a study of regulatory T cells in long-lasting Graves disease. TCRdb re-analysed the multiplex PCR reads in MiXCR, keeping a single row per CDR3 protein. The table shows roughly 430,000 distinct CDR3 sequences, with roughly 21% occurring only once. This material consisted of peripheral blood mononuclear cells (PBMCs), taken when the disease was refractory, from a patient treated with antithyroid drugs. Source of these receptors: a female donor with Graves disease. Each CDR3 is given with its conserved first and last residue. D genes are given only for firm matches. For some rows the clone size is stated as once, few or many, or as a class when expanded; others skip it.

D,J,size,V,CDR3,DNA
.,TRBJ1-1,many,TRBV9,CASSARGDVATEAFF,TGTGCCAGCAGCGCGAGGGGGGATGTTGCCACTGAAGCTTTCTTT
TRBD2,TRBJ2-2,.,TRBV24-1,CATSDLGLAGGNTGELFF,TGTGCCACCAGTGATTTAGGACTAGCGGGAGGTAACACCGGGGAGCTGTTTTTT
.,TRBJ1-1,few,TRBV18,CASSPRNRDQGEAFF,TGTGCCAGCTCACCAAGGAACAGGGATCAAGGTGAAGCTTTCTTT
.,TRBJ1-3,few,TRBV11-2,CASSLVSGYSGNTIYF,TGTGCCAGCAGCTTAGTATCGGGTTACTCTGGAAACACCATATATTTT
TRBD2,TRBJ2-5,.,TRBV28,CASTTTSGGQYF,TGTGCCAGCACCACGACTAGCGGGGGACAGTACTTC
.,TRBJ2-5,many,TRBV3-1,CASSPPRGVGETQYF,TGTGCCAGCAGCCCCCCGAGGGGGGTGGGAGAGACCCAGTACTTC
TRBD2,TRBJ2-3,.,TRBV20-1,CSAPTSGVSTDTQYF,TGCAGTGCGCCTACTAGCGGGGTTAGCACAGATACGCAGTATTTT
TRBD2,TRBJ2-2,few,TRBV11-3,CASSLRAGDGELFF,TGTGCCAGCAGCTTAAGAGCGGGAGACGGGGAGCTGTTTTTT
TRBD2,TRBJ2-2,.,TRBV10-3,CAISAGRAWIGELFF,TGTGCCATCAGTGCCGGGAGGGCCTGGATCGGGGAGCTGTTTTTT
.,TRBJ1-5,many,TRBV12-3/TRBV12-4,CASSLGGLTQPQHF,TGTGCCAGCAGTTTAGGGGGGTTGACTCAGCCCCAGCATTTT
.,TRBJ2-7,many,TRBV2,CASKSQSPLPEQYF,TGTGCCAGCAAATCACAGTCCCCTTTGCCCGAGCAGTACTTC
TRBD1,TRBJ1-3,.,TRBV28,CASSWDGTGSGNTIYF,TGTGCCAGCAGTTGGGACGGGACAGGCTCTGGAAACACCATATATTTT
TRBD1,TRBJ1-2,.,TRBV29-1,CSVDPGQGTRGYTF,TGCAGCGTTGACCCTGGACAGGGGACGAGAGGCTACACCTTC
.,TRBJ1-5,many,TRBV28,CASSPTGGSPNQPQHF,TGTGCCAGCAGCCCCACGGGGGGAAGTCCAAATCAGCCCCAGCATTTT
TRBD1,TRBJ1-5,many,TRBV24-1,CATSDPSRDRDAQHF,TGTGCCACCAGTGACCCGTCCCGGGACAGGGATGCGCAGCATTTT
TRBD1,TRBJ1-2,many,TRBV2,CASSVGTVNYGYTF,TGTGCCAGCAGCGTCGGGACAGTGAACTATGGCTACACCTTC
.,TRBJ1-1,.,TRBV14,CASSHSVLKGRRDTEAFF,TGTGCCAGCAGCCATTCGGTCCTTAAGGGCAGGCGTGACACTGAAGCTTTCTTT
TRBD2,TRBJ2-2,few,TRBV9,CASSRDRLAVTGELFF,TGTGCCAGCAGCCGAGATAGGCTAGCGGTTACCGGGGAGCTGTTTTTT
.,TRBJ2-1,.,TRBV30,CAWSVLTTQFF,TGTGCCTGGAGTGTACTGACTACGCAGTTCTTC
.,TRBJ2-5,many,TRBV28,CASSLIFPRETQYF,TGTGCCAGCAGTTTAATTTTCCCCCGGGAGACCCAGTACTTC
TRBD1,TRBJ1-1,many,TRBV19,CASSSRDSMKTEAFF,TGTGCCAGTAGTAGCAGGGACAGCATGAAGACTGAAGCTTTCTTT
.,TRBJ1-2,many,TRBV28,CASGTSGTPQNYGYTF,TGTGCCAGCGGAACATCCGGGACACCACAAAACTATGGCTACACCTTC
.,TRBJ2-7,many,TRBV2,CASKRRTWDEQYF,TGTGCCAGCAAGCGGCGTACGTGGGACGAGCAGTACTTC
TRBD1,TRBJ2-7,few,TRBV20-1,CSARDRTYEQYF,TGCAGTGCAAGGGACAGGACCTACGAGCAGTACTTC
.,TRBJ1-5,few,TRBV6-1,CASSTPGGPQHF,TGTGCCAGCAGTACCCCCGGCGGGCCCCAGCATTTT